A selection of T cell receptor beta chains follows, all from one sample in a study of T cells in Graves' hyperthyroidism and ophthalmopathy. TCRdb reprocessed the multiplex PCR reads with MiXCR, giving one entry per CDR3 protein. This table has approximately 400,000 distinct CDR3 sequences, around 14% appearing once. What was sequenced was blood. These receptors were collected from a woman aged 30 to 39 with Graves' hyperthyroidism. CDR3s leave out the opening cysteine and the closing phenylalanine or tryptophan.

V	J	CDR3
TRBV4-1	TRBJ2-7	ASSPHGGTYEQY
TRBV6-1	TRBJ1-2	ASTSVGENYGYT
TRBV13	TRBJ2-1	ASSLIRPGGSYNEQF
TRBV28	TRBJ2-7	ASSLIGGGRSYEQY
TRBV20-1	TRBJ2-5	SARDLSETQY
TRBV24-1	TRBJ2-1	AASGPSGKSGSYNEQF
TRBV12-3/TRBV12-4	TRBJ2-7	ASSLGRGTSDHPFKNEQY
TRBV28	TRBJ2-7	ASSSPPLASSYEQY
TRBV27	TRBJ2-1	ASSLPGTGGAGEGNEQF
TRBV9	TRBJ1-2	ASSVEVGGPGGYT
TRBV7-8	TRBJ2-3	ASSSFQDADTQY
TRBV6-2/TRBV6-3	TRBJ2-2	ASSPQGETGELF
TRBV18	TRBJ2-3	ASSPAGLAGTSSTDTQY
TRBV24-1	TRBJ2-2	ATAQGANTGELF
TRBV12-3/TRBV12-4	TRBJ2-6	ASSPSGPLPYSGANVLT
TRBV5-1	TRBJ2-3	ASSPKREGLTDTQY
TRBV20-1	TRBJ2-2	SARVLASVGELF
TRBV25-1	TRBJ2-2	ASSGNRWTKNNTGELF
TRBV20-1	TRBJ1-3	SGGEAPGNTIY
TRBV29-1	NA	SVPGLAGGFLTYNEQY
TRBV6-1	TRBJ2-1	ASSNSGSSYNEQF
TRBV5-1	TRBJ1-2	ASSFGPANYGYT
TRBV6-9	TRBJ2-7	ASSYGTSGYSTYEQY
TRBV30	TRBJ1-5	AWSVGSRNQPQH
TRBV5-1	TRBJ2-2	ASSLGTSGRVTGELF
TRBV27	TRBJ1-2	ASKESGRNYGYT
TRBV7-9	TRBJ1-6	ASSPKWDANSPLH
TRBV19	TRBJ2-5	ASSKGGDSQETRY
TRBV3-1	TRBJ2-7	ASSPPRTSIEQY
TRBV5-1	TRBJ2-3	ASSRGRADTQY
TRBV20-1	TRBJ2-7	SALGSEQY
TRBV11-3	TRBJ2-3	ASSYGASGNTQY
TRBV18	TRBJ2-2	ASTRYREATGELF
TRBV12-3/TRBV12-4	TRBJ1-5	ASSTGGNSNQPQH
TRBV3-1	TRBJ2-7	ASSRYVYEQY
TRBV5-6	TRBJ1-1	ASSLLAGDTEAF